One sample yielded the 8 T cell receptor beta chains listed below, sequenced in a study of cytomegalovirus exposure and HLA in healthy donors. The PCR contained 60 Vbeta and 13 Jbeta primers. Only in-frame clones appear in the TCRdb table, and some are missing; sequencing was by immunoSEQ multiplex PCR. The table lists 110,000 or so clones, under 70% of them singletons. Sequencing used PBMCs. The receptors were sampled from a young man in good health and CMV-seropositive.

DNA of the CDR3: TGTGCCACCAGCAGAGATTGGACAGGGGACAATCAGCCCCAGCATTTT. It codes for CATSRDWTGDNQPQHF. The rearrangement joins TRBV15 to TRBJ1-5, with 9 bases that match TRBD1. CDR1 is LNHNV, CDR2 YYDKDF, per germline (reference sequence). The J segment lost 3 bases and the V segment lost 0 bases, leaving 3 bases of the junction unmatched. The length of the CDR3 is 16 residues. The full variable domain, rest sourced from reference TRBV15 and TRBJ1-5, is DAMVIQNPRYQVTQFGKPVTLSCSQTLNHNVMYWYQQKSSQAPKLLFHYYDKDFNNEADTPDNFQSRRPNTSFCFLDIRSPGLGDTAMYLCATSRDWTGDNQPQHFGDGTRLSIL.

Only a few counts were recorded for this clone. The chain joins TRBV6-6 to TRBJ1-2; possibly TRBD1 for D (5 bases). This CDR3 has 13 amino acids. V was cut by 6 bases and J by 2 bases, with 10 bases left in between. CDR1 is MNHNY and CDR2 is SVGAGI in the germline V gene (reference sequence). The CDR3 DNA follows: TGTGCCAGCAGACAGGAGACCAACTATGGCTACACCTTC. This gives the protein CASRQETNYGYTF.

The CDR3 DNA follows: TGTGCCAGCAGCGCAAGGACCGGGACAGGAAAACGGGAGACCCAGTACTTC. This codes for CASSARTGTGKRETQYF. The J gene is TRBJ2-5, the V gene TRBV7-8, with 8 bases identical to TRBD1. The germline gives CDR1 SGHVS, CDR2 FQNEAQ. V shed 5 bases, J shed 5 bases, and the junction held 16 bases outside the gene matches. The CDR3 contains 17 residues. Full variable domain (outside the CDR3, taken from reference TRBV7-8 and TRBJ2-5): GAGVSQSPRYKVAKRGQDVALRCDPISGHVSLFWYQQALGQGPEFLTYFQNEAQLDKSGLPSDRFFAERPEGSVSTLKIQRTQQEDSAVYLCASSARTGTGKRETQYFGPGTRLLVL.

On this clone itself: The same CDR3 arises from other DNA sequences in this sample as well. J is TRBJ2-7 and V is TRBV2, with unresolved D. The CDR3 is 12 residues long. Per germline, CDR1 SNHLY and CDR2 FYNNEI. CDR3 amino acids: CASIRLGYEQYV. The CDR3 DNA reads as TGTGCCAGCATCCGACTTGGGTACGAGCAATACGTC.

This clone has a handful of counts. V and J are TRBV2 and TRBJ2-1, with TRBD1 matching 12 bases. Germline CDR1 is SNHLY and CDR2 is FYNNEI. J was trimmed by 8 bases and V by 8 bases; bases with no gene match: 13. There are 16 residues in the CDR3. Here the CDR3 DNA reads TGTGCCAGCCACCGTGGGGGGACAGGGGGCATCGATGAGCAGTTCTTC. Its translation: CASHRGGTGGIDEQFF.

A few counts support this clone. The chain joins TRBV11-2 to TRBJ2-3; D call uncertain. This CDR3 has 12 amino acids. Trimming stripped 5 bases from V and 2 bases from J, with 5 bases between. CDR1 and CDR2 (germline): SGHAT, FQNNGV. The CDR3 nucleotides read TGTGCCAGCAGCACCTACACAGATACGCAGTATTTT. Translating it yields CASSTYTDTQYF.

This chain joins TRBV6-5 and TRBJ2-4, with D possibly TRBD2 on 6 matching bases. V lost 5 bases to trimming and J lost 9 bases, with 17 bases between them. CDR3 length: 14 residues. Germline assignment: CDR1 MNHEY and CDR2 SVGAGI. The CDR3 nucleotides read TGTGCCAGCAGTGGGGGGACGGGTGAAATCATTCAGTACTTC. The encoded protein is CASSGGTGEIIQYF.

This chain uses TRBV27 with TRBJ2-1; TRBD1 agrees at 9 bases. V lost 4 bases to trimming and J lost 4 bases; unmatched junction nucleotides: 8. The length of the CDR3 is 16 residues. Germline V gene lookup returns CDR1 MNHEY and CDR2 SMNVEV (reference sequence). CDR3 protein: CASSSKQGAGYNEQFF. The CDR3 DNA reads TGTGCCAGCAGTTCCAAACAGGGGGCGGGATACAATGAGCAGTTCTTC.